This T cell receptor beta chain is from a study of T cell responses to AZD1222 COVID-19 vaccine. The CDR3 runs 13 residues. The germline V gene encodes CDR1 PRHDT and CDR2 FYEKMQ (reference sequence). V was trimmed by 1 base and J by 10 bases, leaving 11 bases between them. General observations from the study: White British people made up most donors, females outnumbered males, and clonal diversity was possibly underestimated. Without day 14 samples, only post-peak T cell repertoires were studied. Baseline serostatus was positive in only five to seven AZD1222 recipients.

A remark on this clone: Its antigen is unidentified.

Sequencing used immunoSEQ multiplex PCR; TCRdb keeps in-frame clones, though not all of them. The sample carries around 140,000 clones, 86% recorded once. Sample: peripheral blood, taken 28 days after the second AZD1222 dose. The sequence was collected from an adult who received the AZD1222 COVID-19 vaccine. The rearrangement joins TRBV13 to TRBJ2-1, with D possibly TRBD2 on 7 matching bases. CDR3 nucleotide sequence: TGTGCCAGCAGCTTAGCCAGGGGAGGGGAGCAGTTCTTC. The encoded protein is CASSLARGGEQFF.